The rows below give T cell receptor beta chains drawn from one sample of a study of Graves' ophthalmopathy and Graves' hyperthyroidism. TCRdb analysed the multiplex PCR reads with MiXCR anew, one entry per CDR3 protein. The data contain a few hundred thousand distinct CDR3 sequences, 17% of them seen just once; the ten biggest clones take up 2.4%. The material sequenced was peripheral blood. These receptors all come from an adult woman with stable Graves' hyperthyroidism. CDR3s include the opening cysteine and the closing phenylalanine or tryptophan. The order of the fields is CDR3 length, D gene, clone size, V gene, J gene, CDR3 protein, CDR3 DNA. The D gene is left open where the match is weak. Expanded clones are given a class, and other clones once, few, many or no size at all.

15	.	.	TRBV6-5	TRBJ2-3	CASSYRTASTDTQYF	TGTGCCAGCAGTTACCGGACAGCTAGCACAGATACGCAGTATTTT
17	.	many	TRBV20-1	TRBJ1-3	CSAREPTGTRNGNTIYF	TGCAGTGCTAGAGAACCAACCGGGACAAGGAATGGAAACACCATATATTTT
14	.	many	TRBV20-1	TRBJ1-1	CSARRGLWDTEAFF	TGCAGTGCTAGGCGGGGTCTATGGGACACTGAAGCTTTCTTT
15	TRBD2	.	TRBV6-5	TRBJ2-2	CASSYSFSGNGELFF	TGTGCCAGCAGTTACTCGTTTAGCGGGAACGGGGAGCTGTTTTTT
13	TRBD2	many	TRBV28	TRBJ2-5	CASRSRGEETQYF	TGTGCCAGCAGATCGCGGGGGGAAGAGACCCAGTACTTC
14	.	many	TRBV29-1	TRBJ1-1	CSVVNRASNTEAFF	TGCAGCGTCGTCAACAGGGCATCGAACACTGAAGCTTTCTTT
15	.	once	TRBV7-3	TRBJ1-1	CASSSRSIAYTDAFF	TGTGCCAGCAGCTCAAGGTCGATAGCGTACACTGATGCTTTCTTT
13	TRBD1	many	TRBV27	TRBJ2-7	CASSTDRGNEQYF	TGTGCCAGCAGTACCGACAGGGGTAACGAGCAGTACTTC
13	.	many	TRBV6-1	TRBJ1-5	CASGDNSNQPQHF	TGTGCCAGCGGGGACAATAGCAATCAGCCCCAGCATTTT
18	TRBD1	many	TRBV24-1	TRBJ2-2	CATSGPFGQGAYTGELFF	TGTGCCACCAGTGGTCCTTTTGGGCAGGGGGCCTACACCGGGGAGCTGTTTTTT
15	.	many	TRBV11-2	TRBJ2-2	CASTPRATNTGELFF	TGTGCCAGCACCCCGCGGGCCACGAACACCGGGGAGCTGTTTTTT
15	.	many	TRBV7-9	TRBJ2-7	CASSLVWAETIEQYF	TGTGCCAGCAGCTTAGTGTGGGCTGAGACTATCGAGCAGTACTTC
14	.	.	TRBV29-1	TRBJ2-7	CSVAGLSPFYEQYF	TGCAGCGTTGCGGGGTTGTCGCCGTTCTACGAGCAGTACTTC
16	.	many	TRBV27	TRBJ1-5	CASSLSGWYSNQPQHF	TGTGCCAGCAGTTTATCCGGGTGGTATAGCAATCAGCCCCAGCATTTT
21	TRBD1	.	TRBV28	TRBJ1-2	CASSFYQFRLFTGDKPYGYTF	TGTGCCAGCAGTTTTTATCAATTTCGCCTATTCACAGGGGATAAACCCTATGGCTACACCTTC
15	.	many	TRBV18	TRBJ2-7	CASSPLASSSYEQYF	TGTGCCAGCTCACCACTAGCGTCGAGCTCCTACGAGCAGTACTTC
15	TRBD1	many	TRBV20-1	TRBJ2-7	CSARERQGVLYEQYF	TGCAGTGCTAGAGAGCGGCAGGGGGTGTTGTACGAGCAGTACTTC
11	TRBD1	many	TRBV5-1	TRBJ1-1	CASSEQGEAFF	TGCGCCAGCAGCGAACAGGGGGAGGCTTTCTTT
14	TRBD2	many	TRBV19	TRBJ2-5	CASSISSGKETQYF	TGTGCCAGTAGTATCTCTAGCGGCAAAGAGACCCAGTACTTC
15	TRBD2	few	TRBV7-6	TRBJ2-2	CASSLWEGSTGELFF	TGTGCCAGCAGCTTATGGGAGGGAAGCACCGGGGAGCTGTTTTTT
16	TRBD2	many	TRBV24-1	TRBJ2-5	CATSDPSSTSGIVQYF	TGTGCCACCAGTGATCCGAGTTCGACTAGCGGGATAGTCCAGTACTTC
15	.	many	TRBV12-5	TRBJ1-1	CASGLKGTVNTEAFF	TGTGCTAGTGGTTTAAAGGGGACGGTGAACACTGAAGCTTTCTTT
17	.	.	TRBV11-2	TRBJ2-2	CASSLDGGRWSTGELFF	TGTGCCAGCAGCTTAGACGGGGGCAGGTGGAGCACCGGGGAGCTGTTTTTT
15	.	.	TRBV7-8	TRBJ1-1	CASSPRKGGYAEAFF	TGTGCCAGCAGCCCTCGGAAGGGAGGTTACGCTGAAGCTTTCTTT
16	TRBD2	many	TRBV19	TRBJ2-5	CASSIGSGRAVETQYF	TGTGCCAGTAGTATCGGGAGCGGGAGGGCCGTAGAGACCCAGTACTTC
12	.	few	TRBV2	TRBJ1-1	CATDGKNTEAFF	TGTGCCACGGACGGCAAGAACACTGAAGCTTTCTTT
15	.	many	TRBV12-3/TRBV12-4	TRBJ1-5	CASSPQGYSNQPQHF	TGTGCCAGCAGTCCCCAGGGGTATAGCAATCAGCCCCAGCATTTT
12	.	many	TRBV20-1	TRBJ2-2	CSATQGAGELFF	TGCAGTGCTACACAGGGTGCCGGGGAGCTGTTTTTT
13	.	many	TRBV19	TRBJ1-1	CASSIAAGPEAFF	TGTGCCAGTAGTATAGCGGCAGGGCCTGAAGCTTTCTTT
14	.	many	TRBV12-3/TRBV12-4	TRBJ1-2	CASTGRRSGYGYTF	TGTGCCAGCACCGGCAGGAGGAGCGGCTATGGCTACACCTTC
14	TRBD1	many	TRBV28	TRBJ1-5	CASSGTGKVQPQHF	TGTGCCAGCAGTGGGACAGGGAAGGTGCAGCCCCAGCATTTT
13	TRBD1	many	TRBV20-1	TRBJ1-2	CSAGGQGGYGYTF	TGCAGTGCTGGGGGACAGGGCGGCTATGGCTACACCTTC
15	.	.	TRBV28	TRBJ1-2	CASSPTAGTNYGYTF	TGTGCCAGCAGTCCGACGGCAGGGACTAACTATGGCTACACCTTC
13	.	many	TRBV10-2	TRBJ2-7	CASTQQVLYEQYF	TGCGCCAGCACGCAACAGGTCCTCTACGAGCAGTACTTC
22	TRBD2	many	TRBV25-1	TRBJ2-7	CASSEFRAGGAGLAGVSYEQYF	TGTGCCAGCAGTGAATTTAGGGCAGGGGGCGCGGGACTAGCGGGAGTCTCCTACGAGCAGTACTTC
12	.	many	TRBV20-1	TRBJ1-1	CSGVTGNTEAFF	TGCAGTGGGGTTACGGGGAACACTGAAGCTTTCTTT
14	.	few	TRBV4-1	TRBJ2-4	CASSQDTSADIKYF	TGCGCCAGCAGCCAAGATACCTCCGCGGACATTAAGTACTTC
14	.	many	TRBV30	TRBJ1-1	CAWRLGLGAWKAFF	TGTGCCTGGAGACTAGGTTTGGGGGCTTGGAAAGCTTTCTTT
14	.	many	TRBV19	TRBJ1-2	CATRPGQGGYGYTF	TGTGCCACACGCCCTGGCCAGGGAGGCTATGGCTACACCTTC
15	TRBD1	few	TRBV30	TRBJ1-5	CAWSTGQGASQPQHF	TGTGCCTGGAGTACGGGACAGGGGGCAAGTCAGCCCCAGCATTTT
16	TRBD1	many	TRBV6-2/TRBV6-3	TRBJ1-1	CASSYSIRQGITEAFF	TGTGCCAGCAGTTACTCAATCCGACAGGGGATCACTGAAGCTTTCTTT
12	.	.	TRBV30	TRBJ2-7	CAWSVTAYEQDF	TGTGCCTGGAGTGTAACAGCTTACGAGCAGGACTTC
18	.	many	TRBV5-1	TRBJ1-1	CASSLGPGGLSSHFEAFF	TGCGCCAGCAGCTTGGGGCCGGGGGGGTTGTCAAGTCACTTTGAAGCTTTCTTT
16	.	.	TRBV6-1	TRBJ1-1	CASSQGAGALNTEAFF	TGTGCCAGCAGCCAGGGTGCAGGGGCTCTTAACACTGAAGCTTTCTTT
13	TRBD2	many	TRBV7-3	TRBJ2-7	CASSQLAGGTQYF	TGTGCCAGCAGCCAACTAGCGGGAGGCACTCAGTACTTC
14	.	.	TRBV20-1	TRBJ2-2	CSARAGVNTGELFF	TGCAGTGCCCGGGCCGGGGTTAACACCGGGGAGCTGTTTTTT
13	.	.	TRBV4-1	TRBJ2-2	CASSHGGAGELFF	TGCGCCAGCAGCCACGGCGGGGCCGGGGAGCTGTTTTTT
15	TRBD2	many	TRBV12-3/TRBV12-4	TRBJ2-7	CASSLGLADSYEQYF	TGTGCCAGCAGTTTGGGACTAGCGGATTCCTACGAGCAGTACTTC
15	TRBD1	many	TRBV2	TRBJ2-5	CASSPGTALKGTQYF	TGTGCCAGCAGTCCCGGGACAGCGCTCAAAGGGACCCAGTACTTC
19	TRBD2	many	TRBV3-1	TRBJ2-7	CASSRLPTSTSGRGNEQYF	TGTGCCAGCAGCCGATTACCGACTAGCACTAGCGGGAGAGGGAACGAGCAGTACTTC
15	TRBD1	many	TRBV4-3	TRBJ1-1	CASSQTVSGTGGAFF	TGCGCCAGCAGCCAAACCGTTTCGGGGACAGGAGGAGCTTTCTTT
15	.	many	TRBV7-2	TRBJ2-7	CASSSLPGISYEQYF	TGTGCCAGCAGCTCCCTCCCGGGAATCTCTTACGAGCAGTACTTC
16	TRBD1	many	TRBV27	TRBJ2-7	CASSFHADRGLVEQYF	TGTGCCAGCAGTTTTCACGCCGACAGGGGGCTAGTCGAGCAGTACTTC
15	.	many	TRBV20-1	TRBJ1-6	CSARGPGGTNSPLHF	TGCAGTGCTAGAGGTCCCGGGGGGACCAATTCACCCCTCCACTTT